These 7 T cell receptor beta chains share one sample of origin, sequenced in a study of Graves' ophthalmopathy and Graves' hyperthyroidism. Amplification from RNA transcripts yielded the TCR beta CDR3 regions. RT-PCR was first run with HTBI primers, then multiplex PCR in a second round. TCRdb fed the multiplex PCR reads into MiXCR, producing one record per CDR3 protein. The sample includes some 390,000 distinct CDR3 sequences, 18% of them seen just once. Sequencing input: peripheral blood. These receptors were obtained from a woman under 30 with Graves' ophthalmopathy.

This clonotype came up many times. The chain has TRBV7-2 and TRBJ1-1, with 8 bases identical to TRBD1. The V gene end was trimmed by 5 bases and the J gene end by 4 bases; junction bases not matched to a gene: 3. Germline V gene sequence: CDR1 SGHTA, CDR2 FQGNSA. The CDR3 loop spans 13 amino acids. DNA for the CDR3: TGTGCCAGCAGCGAAGGACAGGGCACTGAAGCTTTCTTT. It codes for CASSEGQGTEAFF.

The table lists this clonotype with many counts. The chain carries TRBV9 and TRBJ1-5, with no clear D. Germline CDR1 reads SGDLS; CDR2 reads YYNGEE. The CDR3 runs 15 residues. Deletions cut 0 bases from V and 0 bases from J, with 7 bases between. CDR3 sequence (DNA): TGTGCCAGCAGCGTAGAAGGAAATAGCAATCAGCCCCAGCATTTT. This gives the protein CASSVEGNSNQPQHF.

This clonotype was seen at least ten times. The chain uses TRBV28 and TRBJ2-3; no definite D call. The V gene's germline CDR1 is MDHEN and CDR2 SYDVKM. V lost 3 bases and J 4 bases, leaving 8 bases between the germline ends. The CDR3 has 13 residues. The CDR3 spells CASSFWDPDTQYF. DNA of the CDR3: TGTGCCAGCAGTTTCTGGGATCCAGATACGCAGTATTTT.

This clonotype came up many times. This chain uses TRBV12-3 or TRBV12-4 with TRBJ2-7, with TRBD2 identical over 8 bases. Trimming removed 6 bases from V and 7 bases from J; junction bases left unmatched: 8. The CDR3 spans 13 residues. The CDR3 region has the DNA TGTGCCAGCAGCCCCCGGGGGGGTTCGGAGCAGTACTTC. Its translation is CASSPRGGSEQYF.

This clonotype was counted many times. This chain joins TRBV7-2 and TRBJ2-5, with 11 bases identical to TRBD2. With V trimmed by 1 base and J by 6 bases, 7 bases remained unmatched. Germline lookup yields CDR1 SGHTA and CDR2 FQGNSA. CDR3 length: 16 amino acids. CDR3 in DNA: TGTGCCAGCAGCTTAGAGGCTAGCGGGGGGTCGAAGACCCAGTACTTC. It translates to CASSLEASGGSKTQYF. Supplemented by reference TRBV7-2 and TRBJ2-5, the full variable domain reads GAGVSQSPSNKVTEKGKDVELRCDPISGHTALYWYRQSLGQGLEFLIYFQGNSAPDKSGLPSDRFSAERTGGSVSTLTIQRTQQEDSAVYLCASSLEASGGSKTQYFGPGTRLLVL.

This clonotype was observed many times. The V and J genes are TRBV7-2 and TRBJ2-7, with TRBD2 matching 13 bases. Germline CDR1 SGHTA, CDR2 FQGNSA. The CDR3 spans 15 residues. With 10 bases clipped from V and 9 bases from J, the junction kept 15 bases outside the gene matches. CDR3 bases: TGTGCCACCTTTGGGACTAGCGGGATACCCCAGGTGCAGTACTTC. As protein: CATFGTSGIPQVQYF.

The chain links TRBV20-1 to TRBJ2-5; the D is unclear. With 6 bases removed from V and 6 bases from J, the gap between germline ends came to 14 bases. Germline CDR1 DFQATT, CDR2 SNEGSKA (reference sequence). The CDR3 has 12 residues. Written as DNA, the CDR3 is TGCAGTGCCGAGACCCATGCAAAGACCCAGTACTTC. Protein sequence: CSAETHAKTQYF.